This T cell receptor beta chain was identified in a study of T cell responses to AZD1222 COVID-19 vaccine (dated by TCRdb to about 2021). About the study as a whole: A total of roughly 240 trial participants underwent TCR sequencing, of whom some 210 received two doses of AZD1222 and some 26 received two doses of the MenACWY control vaccine. Trial participants were enrolled by age into 18-55, 56-69 and 70-plus year subgroups, with around 150, 28 and 57 TCR-sequenced participants respectively. What the work shows at the level of the full study, not this receptor alone: Participants were mostly white British, with more females than males. The authors suggested clonal diversity may have been underestimated. After two AZD1222 doses, both the breadth and the depth of spike-specific TCRs were significantly higher than at day 0 and than in MenACWY recipients. Vaccine-associated CD4 TCRs spanned the whole spike protein, with dominant responses in regions 160-218 and 743-854. Reportedly, close to half of the unique spike-specific TCRs recognized epitopes lying outside the regions that are mutated in the B.1.351 and B.1.1.7 variants. Because no day 14 peak-response samples were available, the repertoires could be characterized only after the peak T cell response. Conclusions about previously exposed vaccinees are limited, since just five to seven AZD1222 recipients were seropositive for SARS-CoV-2 at baseline. The 56-69-year group was small, and its depth increase did not reach significance, likely because of low power.

The CDR3 regions of human TCRbeta chains were analyzed by immunosequencing. In the original analysis: TCRs in the repertoires were compared against a reference library of SARS-CoV-2-specific TCRs that had been generated with the MIRA antigen-specificity platform. Breadth was defined as the fraction of unique TCRs that were SARS-CoV-2-associated. Depth was defined as the fraction of total T cells that were SARS-CoV-2-associated. Using the MIRA data, each spike-specific TCR was assigned both to the spike region to which the TCR was reactive and to a CD4 or CD8 class. Log10-transformed breadth and depth values were compared by one-way ANOVA with Sidak's multiple comparisons tests. TCRdb re-hosts the immuneACCESS table, in-frame sequences only. Its copies lack some clones; in the studies checked, an unresolved V gene accounts for under half of them, and the cause for the rest is not known. The V and J calls and clone size are taken from that table; D and trimming were inferred from the DNA. The sample table shows 25,000 or so clones, and approximately 92% are seen once. Approximately 8.1% of the sample is taken by the ten largest.

About this clone: Its antigen has not been determined. No clone much larger than this one lies a single base away; base qualities are absent.

Trimming takes 10 bases off V and 0 bases off J; junction bases not matched to a gene: 5. Including cysteine and phenylalanine, the CDR3 has 13 amino acids. Solely the CDR3 DNA is kept, with 39 bases framed from the first base. As encoded in the germline V gene (reference sequence), CDR1 is LNHDA while CDR2 is SQIVND. The time point label corresponds to: about 28 days (+/-7) after the second vaccine dose. AZD1222 recipients with second doses at about 4 weeks or about 12 weeks were pooled, because spike-specific TCR depth and breadth did not differ between schedules. Samples from vaccinated people were obtained from the UK trials COV001 and COV002, which included a single-blind randomized controlled phase 2/3 trial of AZD1222 (ChAdOx1 nCoV-19) in healthy adults. For TCRbeta chain sequencing, PBMC samples were collected from trial participants at day 0 and at day 28 after the second dose.

The TCR originated in an adult who received the AZD1222 COVID-19 vaccine. Here the chain combines TRBV19 and TRBJ1-1, with TRBD1 matching 7 junction bases. Specimen: peripheral blood, collected 28 days after the second AZD1222 dose. The CDR3: CAIRTGLNTEAFF. The nucleotides read TGTGCCATAAGGACAGGCCTGAACACTGAAGCTTTCTTT.